A selection of T cell receptor beta chains follows, all from one sample in a study of T cell responses to AZD1222 COVID-19 vaccine. The data were produced by immunoSEQ multiplex PCR, yet TCRdb's version contains in-frame clones alone and is incomplete. In the table there are under 120,000 clones, more than 85% of which are singletons. Material: peripheral blood, obtained on day 0 of AZD1222 vaccination. The source is an adult in good health. The CDR3 runs from the conserved cysteine through the conserved F or W.

TRBV6-6	CASSYSTAMNTEAFF
TRBV18	CASSPLTGGLSISGNTIYF
TRBV18	CASSPGLRSYEQYF
TRBV11-3	CASSFRGTSGGMNEQFF
TRBV5-5	CASSLDRGDGKLFF
TRBV7-3	CASSSRRGSDEQFF
TRBV28	CASSFGRLPPYEQYF
TRBV19	CASSLREMNYGYTF
TRBV6-5	CASSSLGRPPFNEQFF
TRBV18	CASSPGRGEKLFF
TRBV5-4	CASSLPGTGVDTEAFF
TRBV5-1	CASSPGLVKDTGELFF
TRBV4-3	CASSRTGGPNTEAFF
TRBV19	CATSGGYNEQFF
TRBV28	CASSTQAGSHEQYF
TRBV29-1	CSVAVGGGGREQFF
TRBV6-4	CASSEGVAGELFF
TRBV6-2/TRBV6-3	CASSYGRDQPQHF
TRBV3-1/TRBV3-2	CASSSQGLDTQYF
TRBV11-3	CASSLDGQIPDTQYF
TRBV6-5	CASSYSRIAGETQYF
TRBV7-2	CASSLLGETQYF
TRBV13	CASNTRGSPLHF
TRBV25-1	CASSDGRAGELFF
TRBV6-6	CASSLRQGARTEAFF
TRBV7-2	CASSSRTGPYGYTF
TRBV19	CASSKTGGPGYTF
TRBV6-2/TRBV6-3	CASSYHRAGDEKLFF
TRBV5-6	CASSLRTGGFNQPQHF
TRBV4-3	CASSQAPTSGTYEQYF
TRBV19	CASSIQVSEKLFF
TRBV18	CASSLQARDTEAFF
TRBV5-5	CASSFTSGSSYEQYF
TRBV6-2/TRBV6-3	CASSYLKYGYTF
TRBV30	CAWSPGGNQPQHF
TRBV9	CASSVASRALETQYF
TRBV7-9	CASSLSAGSGGYTF
TRBV29-1	CSVAAGGMNTEAFF
TRBV3-1/TRBV3-2	CASSQVVRDYSNQPQHF
TRBV6-2/TRBV6-3	CASSYFPGQGVFGTDTQYF
TRBV3-1/TRBV3-2	CASSQLGTLGSGANVLTF
TRBV24-1	CATSDVGGLGEAFF
TRBV27	CASSFLGTETQYF
TRBV7-3	CASSLAGVGYNEQFF
TRBV2	CASGSGTVFADTQYF
TRBV7-9	CASSFSGFSNEQFF
TRBV7-9	CASNPGQGGQETQYF
TRBV28	CASSLYSGTNTGELFF
TRBV27	CASSLRPYFSGANVLTF
TRBV3-1/TRBV3-2	CASSQQLAGPYNSPLHF
TRBV18	CASSPLGQGAYEQYF
TRBV5-5	CASSLKGPGQAFF
TRBV3-1/TRBV3-2	CASSQESSGTGFAYGYTF
TRBV7-2	CASSLTRVRGGELFF
TRBV11-3	CASSPGHRNEQFF
TRBV28	CASSGGQGLAVNSPLHF
TRBV18	CASSPRLAGDNEQFF
TRBV28	CASSLVGGPLHF
TRBV12-3/TRBV12-4	CASSRKTDSPLHF
TRBV19	CASSPTAGDPPYNEQFF